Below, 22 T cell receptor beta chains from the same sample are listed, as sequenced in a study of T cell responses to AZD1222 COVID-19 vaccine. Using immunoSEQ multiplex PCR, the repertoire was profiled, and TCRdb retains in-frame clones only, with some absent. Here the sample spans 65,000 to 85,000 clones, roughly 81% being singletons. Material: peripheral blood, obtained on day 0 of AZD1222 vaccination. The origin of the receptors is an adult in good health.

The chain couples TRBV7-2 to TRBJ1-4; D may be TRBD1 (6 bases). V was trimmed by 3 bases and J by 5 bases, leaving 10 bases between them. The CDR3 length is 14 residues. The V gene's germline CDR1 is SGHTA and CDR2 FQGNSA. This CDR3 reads CASSFQGRNEKLFF. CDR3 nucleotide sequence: TGTGCCAGCAGCTTCCAGGGGAGGAATGAAAAACTGTTTTTT.

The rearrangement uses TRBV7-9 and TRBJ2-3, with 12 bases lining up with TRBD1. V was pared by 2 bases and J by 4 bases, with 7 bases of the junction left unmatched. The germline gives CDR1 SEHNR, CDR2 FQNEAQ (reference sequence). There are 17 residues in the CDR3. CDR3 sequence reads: CASSLNRDRGRPDTQYF. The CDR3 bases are TGTGCCAGCAGCTTAAACAGGGACAGGGGGCGCCCAGATACGCAGTATTTT.

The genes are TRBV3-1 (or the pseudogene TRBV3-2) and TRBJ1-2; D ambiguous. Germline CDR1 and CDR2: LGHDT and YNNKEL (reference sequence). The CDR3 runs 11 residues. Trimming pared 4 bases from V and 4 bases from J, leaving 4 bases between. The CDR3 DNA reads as TGTGCCAGCAGCCGGGGCTATGGCTACACCTTC. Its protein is CASSRGYGYTF.

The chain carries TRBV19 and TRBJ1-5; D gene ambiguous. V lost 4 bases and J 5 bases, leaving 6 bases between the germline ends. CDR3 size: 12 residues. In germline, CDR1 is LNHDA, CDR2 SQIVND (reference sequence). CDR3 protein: CASSSEYQPQHF. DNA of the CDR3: TGTGCCAGTAGTAGCGAGTATCAGCCCCAGCATTTT.

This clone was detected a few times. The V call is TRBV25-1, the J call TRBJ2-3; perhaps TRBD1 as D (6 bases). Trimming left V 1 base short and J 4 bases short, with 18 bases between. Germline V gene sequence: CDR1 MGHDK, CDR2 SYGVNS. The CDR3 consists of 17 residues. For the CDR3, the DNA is TGTGCCAGCAGTGAATGGGGGCCGAAACCAGGGGCAGATACGCAGTATTTT. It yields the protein CASSEWGPKPGADTQYF.

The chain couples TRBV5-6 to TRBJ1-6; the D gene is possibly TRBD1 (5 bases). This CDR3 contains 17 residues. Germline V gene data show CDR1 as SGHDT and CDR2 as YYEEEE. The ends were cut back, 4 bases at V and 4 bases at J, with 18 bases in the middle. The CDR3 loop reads CASSPRDGSPYNSPLHF. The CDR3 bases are TGTGCCAGCAGCCCCCGGGACGGTAGTCCGTATAATTCACCCCTCCACTTT.

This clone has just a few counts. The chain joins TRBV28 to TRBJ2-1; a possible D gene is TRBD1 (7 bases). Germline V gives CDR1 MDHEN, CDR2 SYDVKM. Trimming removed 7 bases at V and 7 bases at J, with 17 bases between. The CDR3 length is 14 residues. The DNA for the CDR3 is TGTGCCAGCACCGCGGGACAGTACGAGAATGAGCAGTTCTTC. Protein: CASTAGQYENEQFF.

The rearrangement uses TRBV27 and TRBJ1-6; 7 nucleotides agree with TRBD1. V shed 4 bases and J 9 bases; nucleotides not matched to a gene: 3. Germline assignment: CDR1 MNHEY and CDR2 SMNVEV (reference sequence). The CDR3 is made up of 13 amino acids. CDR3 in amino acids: CASSSGGTSPLHF. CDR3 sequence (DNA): TGTGCCAGCAGTTCAGGGGGGACTTCACCCCTCCACTTT.

CDR3 bases: TGTGCCAGCAGCCCTCCTGGGGACCTCTCCTACAATGAGCAGTTCTTC. Amino acid sequence: CASSPPGDLSYNEQFF. V is TRBV11-1 and J is TRBJ2-1; perhaps D is TRBD1 or TRBD2 (5 bases each). Germline V gives CDR1 SGHAT, CDR2 FQDESV (reference sequence). The CDR3 has 16 residues. The V end lost 5 bases, the J end lost 0 bases, and 14 bases lay between the germline ends.

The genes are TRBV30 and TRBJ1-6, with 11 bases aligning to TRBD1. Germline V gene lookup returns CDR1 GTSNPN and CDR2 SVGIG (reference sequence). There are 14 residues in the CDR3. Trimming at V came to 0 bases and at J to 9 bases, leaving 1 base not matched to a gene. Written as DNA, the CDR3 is TGTGCCTGGAGTGTTGGGACAGGGGGTTCACCCCTCCACTTT. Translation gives CAWSVGTGGSPLHF.

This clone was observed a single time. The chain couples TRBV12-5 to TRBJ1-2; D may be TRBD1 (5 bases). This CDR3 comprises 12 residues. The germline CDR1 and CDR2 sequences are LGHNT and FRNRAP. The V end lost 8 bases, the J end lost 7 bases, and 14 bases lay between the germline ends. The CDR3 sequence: CASQDAGIGYTF. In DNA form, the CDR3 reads TGTGCTAGTCAGGATGCAGGGATTGGCTACACCTTC.

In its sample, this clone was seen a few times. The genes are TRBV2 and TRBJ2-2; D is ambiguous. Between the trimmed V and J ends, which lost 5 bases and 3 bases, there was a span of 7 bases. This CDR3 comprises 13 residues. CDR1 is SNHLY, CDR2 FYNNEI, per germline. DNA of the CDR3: TGTGCCAGCAGTTCCAGCGACACCGGGGAGCTGTTTTTT. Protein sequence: CASSSSDTGELFF. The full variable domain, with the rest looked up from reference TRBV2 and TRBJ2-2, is EPEVTQTPSHQVTQMGQEVILRCVPISNHLYFYWYRQILGQKVEFLVSFYNNEISEKSEIFDDQFSVERPDGSNFTLKIRSTKLEDSAMYFCASSSSDTGELFFGEGSRLTVL.

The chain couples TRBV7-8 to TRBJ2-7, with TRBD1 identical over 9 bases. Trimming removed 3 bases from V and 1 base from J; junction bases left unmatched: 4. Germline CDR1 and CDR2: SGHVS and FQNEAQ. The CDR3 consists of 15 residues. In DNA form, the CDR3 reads TGTGCCAGCAGCTTCGGACAGGGGCATTCCTACGAGCAGTACTTC. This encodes CASSFGQGHSYEQYF. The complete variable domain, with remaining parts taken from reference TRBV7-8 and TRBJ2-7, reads GAGVSQSPRYKVAKRGQDVALRCDPISGHVSLFWYQQALGQGPEFLTYFQNEAQLDKSGLPSDRFFAERPEGSVSTLKIQRTQQEDSAVYLCASSFGQGHSYEQYFGPGTRLTVT.

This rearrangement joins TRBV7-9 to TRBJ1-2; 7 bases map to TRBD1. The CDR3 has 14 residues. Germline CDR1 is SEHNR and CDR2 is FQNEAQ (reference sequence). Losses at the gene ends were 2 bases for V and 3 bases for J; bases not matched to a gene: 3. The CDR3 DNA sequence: TGTGCCAGCAGCTTACACACAGGGGACTATGGCTACACCTTC. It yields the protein CASSLHTGDYGYTF.

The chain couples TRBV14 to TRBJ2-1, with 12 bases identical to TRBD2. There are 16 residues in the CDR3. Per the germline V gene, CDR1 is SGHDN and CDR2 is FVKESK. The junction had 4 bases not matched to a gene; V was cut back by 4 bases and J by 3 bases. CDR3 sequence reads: CASSLLAGGFYNEQFF. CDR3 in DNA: TGTGCCAGCAGCCTACTAGCGGGGGGCTTCTACAATGAGCAGTTCTTC.

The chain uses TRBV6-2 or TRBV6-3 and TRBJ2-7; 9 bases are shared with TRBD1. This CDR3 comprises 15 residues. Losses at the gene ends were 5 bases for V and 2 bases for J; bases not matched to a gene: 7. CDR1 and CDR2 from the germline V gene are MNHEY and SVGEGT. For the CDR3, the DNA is TGTGCCAGCAGTCGGGCCGGGACAGGGACCTACGAGCAGTACTTC. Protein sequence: CASSRAGTGTYEQYF.

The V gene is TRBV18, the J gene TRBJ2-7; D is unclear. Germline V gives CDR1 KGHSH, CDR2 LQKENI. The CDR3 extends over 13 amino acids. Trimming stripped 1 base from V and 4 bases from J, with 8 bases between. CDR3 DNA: TGTGCCAGCTCACCACGAACGGAGTACGAGCAGTACTTC. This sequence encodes CASSPRTEYEQYF.

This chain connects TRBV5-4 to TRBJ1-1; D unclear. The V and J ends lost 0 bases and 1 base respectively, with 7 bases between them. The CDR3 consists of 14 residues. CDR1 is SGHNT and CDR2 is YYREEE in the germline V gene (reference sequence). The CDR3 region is CASSLGQANTEAFF. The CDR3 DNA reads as TGTGCCAGCAGCTTGGGACAAGCGAACACTGAAGCTTTCTTT.

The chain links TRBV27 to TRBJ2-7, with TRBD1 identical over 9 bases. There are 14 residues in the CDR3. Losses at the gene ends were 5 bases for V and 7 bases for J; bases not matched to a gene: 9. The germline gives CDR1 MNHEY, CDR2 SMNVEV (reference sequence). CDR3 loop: CASSTGQGLREQYF. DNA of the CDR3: TGTGCCAGCAGTACGGGACAGGGCCTTCGGGAGCAGTACTTC.

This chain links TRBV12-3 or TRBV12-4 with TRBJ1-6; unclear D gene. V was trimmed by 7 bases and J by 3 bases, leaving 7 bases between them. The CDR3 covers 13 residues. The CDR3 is CASTPDYNSPLHF. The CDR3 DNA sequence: TGTGCCAGCACCCCCGACTATAATTCACCCCTCCACTTT.

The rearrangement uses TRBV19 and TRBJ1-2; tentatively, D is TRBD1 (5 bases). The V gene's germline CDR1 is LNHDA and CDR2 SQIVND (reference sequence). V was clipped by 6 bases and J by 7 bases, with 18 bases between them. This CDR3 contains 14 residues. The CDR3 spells CASSDPGRALGYTF. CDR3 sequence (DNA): TGTGCCAGTAGCGACCCCGGCAGGGCCCTTGGCTACACCTTC.

CDR3 DNA: TGTGCCAGCAGCGTAGGTGATTTCGTAGGTACAGGAGACTCCTACGAGCAGTACTTC. Its protein product is CASSVGDFVGTGDSYEQYF. This sequence joins TRBV9 and TRBJ2-7, with a tentative D call TRBD1 (5 bases). CDR1 is SGDLS, CDR2 YYNGEE, per germline. This CDR3 spans 19 amino acids. Trimming took 0 bases from V and 0 from J, leaving 22 bases between them.